This TCR beta chain was retrieved from a study of graft-versus-host responses after intestinal transplantation. Study background: The whole recipient group had anti-thymocyte globulin induction followed by tacrolimus and steroids for approximately three years. Findings of the study overall: Levels of circulating GvH clones at their peak were associated with early post-transplant HvG declines. Detected in recipient marrow were GvH clones, some of which were first observed in ileum or blood.

This clone is a singleton in its sample. Antigen: not known. Using immunoSEQ multiplex PCR, the repertoire was profiled, and TCRdb retains in-frame clones only, with some absent. The data contain some 10,000 clones, 92% of them singletons. Sequences were derived from PBMCs, sampled almost 70 days after transplant. The receptor was derived from a human patient who received an intestinal transplant, so some T cells may come from the graft donor.

In nucleotides, the CDR3 is TGTGCCATCAGTGAGTCGACTGAGGGGGCATACGAGCAGTACTTC. The encoded protein is CAISESTEGAYEQYF. The chain employs TRBV10-3 and TRBJ2-7; TRBD1 aligns across 7 bases. From germline, CDR1 is ENHRY and CDR2 SYGVKD. Unmatched junction bases numbered 6, after V lost 0 bases and J lost 4 bases. The length of the CDR3 is 15 residues.